Presented here are 18 T cell receptor beta chains from one specimen sequenced in a study of cytotoxic CD8 clonotypes in ibrutinib-treated CLL. Some clones are missing from TCRdb's copy, which holds only in-frame ones; the method was immunoSEQ multiplex PCR. The repertoire holds around 20,000 clones, with over 70% as singletons. The sequencing here drew on PBMCs, taken before ibrutinib treatment. Every receptor here comes from a human donor with chronic lymphocytic leukemia.

This chain connects TRBV5-1 to TRBJ1-1; no firm D call. The V gene's germline CDR1 is SGHRS and CDR2 YFSETQ. Trimming removed 0 bases at V and 8 bases at J, with 11 bases between. The CDR3 loop spans 13 amino acids. CDR3 DNA sequence: TGCGCCAGCAGCTTGGGGGTCATCGGGGAAGCTTTCTTT. Protein sequence: CASSLGVIGEAFF.

The chain carries TRBV10-2 and TRBJ1-1; D is possibly TRBD1 (6 bases). This CDR3 is built from 18 residues. Germline V CDR1 and CDR2: WSHSY, SAAADI. V was cut by 6 bases and J by 5 bases, with 28 bases left in between. CDR3 loop: CASSPSLVRGSIATEAFF. In DNA form, the CDR3 reads TGCGCCAGCAGCCCCTCGCTAGTCAGGGGATCAATTGCTACTGAAGCTTTCTTT.

The rearrangement links TRBV6-1 to TRBJ2-7; D remains unclear. This CDR3 is 15 amino acids long. V was shortened by 8 bases and J by 1 base, with 18 bases between the two germline ends. The germline V gene encodes CDR1 MNHNS and CDR2 SASEGT. CDR3 coding DNA: TGTGCCAGCTTTCTAAATGACCCAGGATCCTACGAGCAGTACTTC. It codes for CASFLNDPGSYEQYF.

The chain is built from TRBV9 and TRBJ2-3, with D unresolved. The CDR3 has 15 residues. The germline CDR1 and CDR2 sequences are SGDLS and YYNGEE. V was pared by 4 bases and J by 3 bases, with 15 bases between. The CDR3 region is CASSLSWGQTDTQYF. Here the CDR3 DNA reads TGTGCCAGCAGCTTGAGCTGGGGTCAGACAGATACGCAGTATTTT.

The rearrangement links TRBV30 to TRBJ2-7; D gene unclear. The germline CDR1 and CDR2 sequences are GTSNPN and SVGIG (reference sequence). The CDR3 runs to 11 residues. Trimming left V 2 bases short and J 3 bases short, with 5 bases between. The CDR3, as DNA: TGTGCCTGGAGTCCTGGCTACGAGCAGTACTTC. Its translation: CAWSPGYEQYF.

The genes are TRBV5-1 and TRBJ2-3; a possible D gene is TRBD2 (6 bases). Trimming took 3 bases from V and 2 from J, leaving 16 bases between them. This CDR3 is built from 16 residues. Germline V gene sequence: CDR1 SGHRS, CDR2 YFSETQ. CDR3 protein: CASSSGATGDTDTQYF. CDR3 coding DNA: TGCGCCAGCAGCTCTGGGGCGACGGGGGACACAGATACGCAGTATTTT.

The chain recombines TRBV19 with TRBJ1-1; 10 bases are shared with TRBD1. Trimming at V came to 5 bases and at J to 4 bases, leaving 10 bases not matched to a gene. This CDR3 is built from 16 residues. The germline CDR1 and CDR2 sequences are LNHDA and SQIVND (reference sequence). CDR3 sequence (DNA): TGTGCCAGTAGTCCCCCGGGACAGGGGCTTCGCACTGAAGCTTTCTTT. This sequence encodes CASSPPGQGLRTEAFF.

This clone came up a few times. The chain joins TRBV5-1 to TRBJ2-5; 11 nucleotides match TRBD2. CDR1 and CDR2 (germline): SGHRS, YFSETQ. V lost 7 bases, J lost 2 bases, and 16 bases stayed unmatched. The CDR3 loop spans 18 amino acids. The CDR3 nucleotides read TGCGCCAGCGGACTCCTCGGACTAGCGGGTATTTCACAAGAGACCCAGTACTTC. It is translated as CASGLLGLAGISQETQYF.

The chain joins TRBV27 to TRBJ1-4; 9 bases agree with TRBD1. Germline V gene sequence: CDR1 MNHEY, CDR2 SMNVEV (reference sequence). Trimming removed 0 bases from V and 0 bases from J; junction bases left unmatched: 11. The CDR3 spans 20 residues. The CDR3 nucleotides read TGTGCCAGCAGTTTATCCGGGACAGGGTTTAAGGGGGCAACTAATGAAAAACTGTTTTTT. Its translation: CASSLSGTGFKGATNEKLFF. The complete variable domain, with remaining parts taken from reference TRBV27 and TRBJ1-4, reads EAQVTQNPRYLITVTGKKLTVTCSQNMNHEYMSWYRQDPGLGLRQIYYSMNVEVTDKGDVPEGYKVSRKEKRNFPLILESPSPNQTSLYFCASSLSGTGFKGATNEKLFFGSGTQLSVL.

The CDR3 nucleotides read TGCGCCAGCAGCTACGGACAGGGGAGGCAGACCCAGTACTTC. Translating it yields CASSYGQGRQTQYF. The chain is built from TRBV5-1 and TRBJ2-5; TRBD1 matches 9 bases. V trimming: 3 bases; J trimming: 6 bases; junction bases outside the gene matches: 6. The CDR3 runs to 14 residues. CDR1 SGHRS and CDR2 YFSETQ come from the germline V gene.

The chain carries TRBV6-1 and TRBJ1-1, with 7 bases fitting TRBD1. The CDR3 runs to 15 residues. Germline trimming cut 4 bases from V and 6 bases from J; bases unmatched to any gene: 11. Germline CDR1 is MNHNS and CDR2 is SASEGT. The DNA for the CDR3 is TGTGCCAGCAGTGTTGGGGACAGCGGCAAACCTGAAGCTTTCTTT. Residues: CASSVGDSGKPEAFF.

This clone was picked up one time. This chain links TRBV30 with TRBJ1-6; D is undetermined. CDR3 length: 14 amino acids. The ends were cut back, 5 bases at V and 8 bases at J, with 16 bases in the middle. Germline V gene data show CDR1 as GTSNPN and CDR2 as SVGIG (reference sequence). As DNA, the CDR3 is TGTGCCTGGCACCGTCCCGGCTGGGATTCACCCCTCCACTTT. It encodes CAWHRPGWDSPLHF.

V usage is TRBV18 and J usage is TRBJ2-7; tentative D call: TRBD1 (6 bases). Trimming left V 0 bases short and J 3 bases short, with 6 bases between. The CDR3 is made up of 13 amino acids. Germline CDR1 is KGHSH and CDR2 is LQKENI. As DNA, the CDR3 is TGTGCCAGCTCACCACCAGGGGGCTACGAGCAGTACTTC. Translation gives CASSPPGGYEQYF.

V usage is TRBV2 and J usage is TRBJ1-6; no clear D gene. V was trimmed by 6 bases and J by 10 bases, leaving 16 bases between them. The CDR3 is 14 residues long. The germline gives CDR1 SNHLY, CDR2 FYNNEI. In nucleotides, the CDR3 is TGTGCCAGCAGCCCCGGGTCTCCGGGGTCACCCCTCCACTTT. This codes for CASSPGSPGSPLHF.

The chain carries TRBV7-2 and TRBJ1-4, with 11 positions matching TRBD1. Trimming removed 5 bases from V and 6 bases from J; junction bases left unmatched: 5. The CDR3 runs to 15 residues. CDR1 and CDR2 from the germline V gene are SGHTA and FQGNSA. As DNA, the CDR3 is TGTGCCAGCAGCCCCCGGACAGGGGGCGATGAAAAACTGTTTTTT. This encodes CASSPRTGGDEKLFF.

The rearrangement joins TRBV6-1 to TRBJ1-2; no reliable D call. Per germline, CDR1 MNHNS and CDR2 SASEGT. V was trimmed by 2 bases and J by 5 bases, leaving 0 bases between them. The CDR3 spans 10 residues. Here the CDR3 DNA reads TGTGCCAGCAGTGAATATGGCTACACCTTC. Encoded protein: CASSEYGYTF.

This sequence joins TRBV6-5 and TRBJ1-5, with D possibly matching TRBD1 (5 bases). The V gene lost 1 base and the J gene lost 4 bases, with 8 bases spanning the gap. Germline values: CDR1 MNHEY, CDR2 SVGAGI. The CDR3 covers 14 residues. The DNA for the CDR3 is TGTGCCAGCAGTTACTACAGGTTAAATCAGCCCCAGCATTTT. Translating gives CASSYYRLNQPQHF.

The rearrangement joins TRBV5-6 to TRBJ2-5; D tentatively reads TRBD1 or TRBD2 (5 bases each). The CDR3 spans 14 residues. Looked up from germline, CDR1 is SGHDT and CDR2 is YYEEEE. Trimming shortened V by 0 bases and J by 4 bases, and 10 bases separated the two germline ends. CDR3 nucleotides: TGTGCCAGCAGCTTGGCGTGGGGGACAGAGACCCAGTACTTC. It codes for CASSLAWGTETQYF.